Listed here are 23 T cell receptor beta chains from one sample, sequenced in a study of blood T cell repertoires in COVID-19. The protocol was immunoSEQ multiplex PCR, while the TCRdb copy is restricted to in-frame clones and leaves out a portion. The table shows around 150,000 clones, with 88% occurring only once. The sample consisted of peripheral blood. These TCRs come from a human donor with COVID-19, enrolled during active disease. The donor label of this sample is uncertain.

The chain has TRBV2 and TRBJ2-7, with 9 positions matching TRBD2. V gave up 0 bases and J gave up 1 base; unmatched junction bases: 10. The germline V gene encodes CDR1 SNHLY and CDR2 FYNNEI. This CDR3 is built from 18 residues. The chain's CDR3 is CASSEAPSGGILSYEQYF. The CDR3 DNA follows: TGTGCCAGCAGTGAAGCGCCAAGCGGGGGGATCCTATCCTACGAGCAGTACTTC.

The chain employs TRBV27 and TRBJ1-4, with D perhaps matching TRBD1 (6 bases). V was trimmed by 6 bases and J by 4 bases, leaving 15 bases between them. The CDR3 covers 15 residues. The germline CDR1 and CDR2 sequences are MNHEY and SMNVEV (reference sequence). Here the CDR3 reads CASRYAGTNNEKLFF. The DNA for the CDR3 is TGTGCCAGCAGGTACGCCGGGACAAATAATGAAAAACTGTTTTTT. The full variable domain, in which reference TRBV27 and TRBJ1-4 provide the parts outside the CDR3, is EAQVTQNPRYLITVTGKKLTVTCSQNMNHEYMSWYRQDPGLGLRQIYYSMNVEVTDKGDVPEGYKVSRKEKRNFPLILESPSPNQTSLYFCASRYAGTNNEKLFFGSGTQLSVL.

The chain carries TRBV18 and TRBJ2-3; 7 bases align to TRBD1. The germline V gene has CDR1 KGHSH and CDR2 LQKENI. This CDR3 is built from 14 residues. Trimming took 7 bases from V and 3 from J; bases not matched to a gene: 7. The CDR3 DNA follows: TGTGCCAGCTGGCCGGGACAGAAAACAGATACGCAGTATTTT. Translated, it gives CASWPGQKTDTQYF.

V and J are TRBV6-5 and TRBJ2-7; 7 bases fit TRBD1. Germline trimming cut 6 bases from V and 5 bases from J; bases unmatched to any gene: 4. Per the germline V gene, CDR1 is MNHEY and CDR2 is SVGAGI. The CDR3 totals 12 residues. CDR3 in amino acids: CASSSQGNEQYF. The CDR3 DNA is TGTGCCAGCAGCTCACAGGGGAACGAGCAGTACTTC.

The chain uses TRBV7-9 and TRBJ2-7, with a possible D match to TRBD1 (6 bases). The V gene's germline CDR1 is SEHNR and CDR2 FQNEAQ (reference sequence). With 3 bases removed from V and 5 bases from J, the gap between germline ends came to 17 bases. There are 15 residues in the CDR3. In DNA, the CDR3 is TGTGCCAGCAGCTTTCAGGGGACGTTGGCCAACGAGCAGTACTTC. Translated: CASSFQGTLANEQYF.

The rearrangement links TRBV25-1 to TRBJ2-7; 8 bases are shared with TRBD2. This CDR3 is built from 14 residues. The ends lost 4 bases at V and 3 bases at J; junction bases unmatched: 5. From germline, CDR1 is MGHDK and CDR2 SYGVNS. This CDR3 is CASSGTSGSYEQYF. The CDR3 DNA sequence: TGTGCCAGCAGTGGTACTAGCGGAAGCTACGAGCAGTACTTC.

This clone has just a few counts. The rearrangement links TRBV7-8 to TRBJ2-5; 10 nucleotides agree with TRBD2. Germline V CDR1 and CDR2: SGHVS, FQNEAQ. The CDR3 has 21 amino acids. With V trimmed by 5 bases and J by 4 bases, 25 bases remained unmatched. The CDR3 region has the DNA TGTGCCAGCAGCCCCTGGACAGGCTTACTAGCGGGAAAGGCGGGAGGAGAGACCCAGTACTTC. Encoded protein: CASSPWTGLLAGKAGGETQYF.

The CDR3 loop reads CASSDPRGTDTQYF. The CDR3 nucleotides are TGTGCCAGCAGCGATCCTCGGGGCACAGATACGCAGTATTTT. V and J are TRBV7-9 and TRBJ2-3, with D unclear. The CDR3 extends over 14 amino acids. CDR1 SEHNR and CDR2 FQNEAQ come from the germline V gene (reference sequence). Trimming shortened V by 5 bases and J by 1 base, and 10 bases separated the two germline ends.

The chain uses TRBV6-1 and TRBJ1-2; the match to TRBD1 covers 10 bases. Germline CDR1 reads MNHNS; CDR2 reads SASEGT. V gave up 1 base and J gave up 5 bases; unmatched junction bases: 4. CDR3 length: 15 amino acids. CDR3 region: CASSEGTGGPYGYTF. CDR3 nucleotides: TGTGCCAGCAGTGAAGGGACAGGGGGGCCGTATGGCTACACCTTC.

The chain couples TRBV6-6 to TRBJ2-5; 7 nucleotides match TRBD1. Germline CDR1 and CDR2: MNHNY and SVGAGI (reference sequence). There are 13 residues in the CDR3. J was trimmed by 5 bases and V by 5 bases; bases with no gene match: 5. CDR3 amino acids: CASSQRQGETQYF. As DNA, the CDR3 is TGTGCCAGCAGTCAGCGACAGGGTGAGACCCAGTACTTC.

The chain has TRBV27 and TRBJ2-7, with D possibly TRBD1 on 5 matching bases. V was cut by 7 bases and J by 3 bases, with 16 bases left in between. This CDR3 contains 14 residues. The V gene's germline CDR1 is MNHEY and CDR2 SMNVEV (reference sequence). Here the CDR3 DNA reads TGTGCCAGCACCTCAGGCCAGGGAAACTACGAGCAGTACTTC. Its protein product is CASTSGQGNYEQYF.

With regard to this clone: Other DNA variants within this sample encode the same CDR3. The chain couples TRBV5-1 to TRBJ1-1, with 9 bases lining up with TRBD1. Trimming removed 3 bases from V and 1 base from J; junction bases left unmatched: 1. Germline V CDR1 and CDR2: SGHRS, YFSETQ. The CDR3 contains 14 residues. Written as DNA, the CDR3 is TGCGCCAGCAGCTGGGGACAGGGGAACACTGAAGCTTTCTTT. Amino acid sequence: CASSWGQGNTEAFF.

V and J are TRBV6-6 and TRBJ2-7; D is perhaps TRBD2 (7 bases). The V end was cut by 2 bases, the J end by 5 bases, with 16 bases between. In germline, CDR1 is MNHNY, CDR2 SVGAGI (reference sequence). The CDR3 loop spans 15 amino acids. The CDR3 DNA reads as TGTGCCAGCAGTTACGGGGGGGGGCTATCCCACGAGCAGTACTTC. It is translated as CASSYGGGLSHEQYF.

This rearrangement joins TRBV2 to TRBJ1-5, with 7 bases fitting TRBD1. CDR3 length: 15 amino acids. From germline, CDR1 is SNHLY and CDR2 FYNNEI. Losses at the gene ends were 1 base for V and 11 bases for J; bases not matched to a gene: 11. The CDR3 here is CASSEEITGAGSQHF. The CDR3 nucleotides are TGTGCCAGCAGTGAAGAAATTACAGGGGCAGGGTCCCAGCATTTT.

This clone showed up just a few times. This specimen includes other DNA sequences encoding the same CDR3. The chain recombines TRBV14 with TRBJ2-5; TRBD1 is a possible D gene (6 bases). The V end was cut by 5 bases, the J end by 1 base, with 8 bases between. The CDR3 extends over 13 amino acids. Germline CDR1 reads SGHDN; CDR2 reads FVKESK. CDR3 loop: CASSWTAQETQYF. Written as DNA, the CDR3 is TGTGCCAGCAGCTGGACAGCCCAAGAGACCCAGTACTTC.

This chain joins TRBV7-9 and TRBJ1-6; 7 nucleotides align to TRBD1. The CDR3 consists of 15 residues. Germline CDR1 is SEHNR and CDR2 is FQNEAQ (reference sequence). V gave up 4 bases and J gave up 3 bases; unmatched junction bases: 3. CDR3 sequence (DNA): TGTGCCAGCAGCTACGGACAGGACTATAATTCACCCCTCCACTTT. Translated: CASSYGQDYNSPLHF.

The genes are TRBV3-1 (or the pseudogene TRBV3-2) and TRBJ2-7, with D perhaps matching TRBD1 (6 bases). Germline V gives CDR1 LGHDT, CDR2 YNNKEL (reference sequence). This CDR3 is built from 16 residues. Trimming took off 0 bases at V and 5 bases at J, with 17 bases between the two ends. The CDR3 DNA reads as TGTGCCAGCAGCCAAGAAGGGCGGTTTAGGGGGAACGAGCAGTACTTC. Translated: CASSQEGRFRGNEQYF.

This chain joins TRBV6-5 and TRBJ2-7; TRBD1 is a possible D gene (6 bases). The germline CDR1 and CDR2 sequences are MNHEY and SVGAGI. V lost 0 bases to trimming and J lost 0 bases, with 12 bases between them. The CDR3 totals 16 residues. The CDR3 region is CASSYSLGARSYEQYF. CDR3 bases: TGTGCCAGCAGTTACTCTTTGGGGGCCCGCTCCTACGAGCAGTACTTC.

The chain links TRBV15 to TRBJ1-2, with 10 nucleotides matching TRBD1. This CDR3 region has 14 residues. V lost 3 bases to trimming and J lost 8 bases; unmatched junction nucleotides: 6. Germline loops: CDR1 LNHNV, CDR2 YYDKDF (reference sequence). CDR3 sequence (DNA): TGTGCCACCAGCAGCAGACAGGGGGCGCAGGGCTACACCTTC. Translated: CATSSRQGAQGYTF.

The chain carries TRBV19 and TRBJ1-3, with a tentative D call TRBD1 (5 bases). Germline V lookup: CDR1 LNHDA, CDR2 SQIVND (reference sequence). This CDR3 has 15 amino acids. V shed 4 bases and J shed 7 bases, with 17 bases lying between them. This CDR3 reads CASSTSHQGGNTIYF. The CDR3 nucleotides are TGTGCCAGTAGTACCTCCCATCAGGGCGGTAACACCATATATTTT.

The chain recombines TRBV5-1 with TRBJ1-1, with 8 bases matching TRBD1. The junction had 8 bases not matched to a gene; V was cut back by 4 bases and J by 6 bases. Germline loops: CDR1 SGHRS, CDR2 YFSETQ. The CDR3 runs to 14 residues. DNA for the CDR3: TGCGCCAGCAGCCAAGGACAGGGAGTCGCTGAAGCTTTCTTT. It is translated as CASSQGQGVAEAFF.

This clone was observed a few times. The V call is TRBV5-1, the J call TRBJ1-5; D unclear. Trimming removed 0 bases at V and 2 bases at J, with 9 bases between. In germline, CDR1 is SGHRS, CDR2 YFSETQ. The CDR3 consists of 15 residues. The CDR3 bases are TGCGCCAGCAGCTTGGGCGGGGAGGGCAATCAGCCCCAGCATTTT. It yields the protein CASSLGGEGNQPQHF. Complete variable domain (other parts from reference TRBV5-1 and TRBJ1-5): KAGVTQTPRYLIKTRGQQVTLSCSPISGHRSVSWYQQTPGQGLQFLFEYFSETQRNKGNFPGRFSGRQFSNSRSEMNVSTLELGDSALYLCASSLGGEGNQPQHFGDGTRLSIL.

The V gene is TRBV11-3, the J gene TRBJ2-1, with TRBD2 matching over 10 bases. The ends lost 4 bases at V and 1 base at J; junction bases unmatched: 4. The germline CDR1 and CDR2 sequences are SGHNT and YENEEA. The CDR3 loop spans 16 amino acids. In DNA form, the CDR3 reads TGTGCCAGCAGCTCAGCTAGCGGGAGATCCTACAATGAGCAGTTCTTC. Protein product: CASSSASGRSYNEQFF.